Included here is one TCR beta chain sequence, with context. Its antigen is undetermined. MiXCR, applied by TCRdb to the 5' RACE reads, yields one record per CDR3 protein. Seen here are 500,000 to 550,000 distinct CDR3 sequences, around 21% observed once, and the top ten hold around 13%. The record originates from a study of T-cell memory formation after mild COVID-19. General observations from the study: Clones that got smaller from day 15 to 85 had even CD4/CD8, while clones growing later tipped toward CD4+.

Per the germline V gene, CDR1 is LGHNT and CDR2 is FRNRAP. With 0 bases removed from V and 0 bases from J, the gap between germline ends came to 24 bases. CDR3 length: 21 amino acids. The gene calls are TRBV12-5 and TRBJ2-1; tentatively, D is TRBD2 (7 bases). Source material: PBMCs or a T cell subset sorted from them (not recorded which). This sequence was found in an adult woman who had mild COVID-19 (a few samples of this study predate the infection). Cell type and time point are not known. Here the CDR3 DNA reads TGTGCTAGTGGTTTGGTAAGGCGGGGGCTTTACCCAAACAGCTCCTACAATGAGCAGTTCTTC. The encoded protein is CASGLVRRGLYPNSSYNEQFF.